One sample yielded the 18 T cell receptor beta chains listed below, sequenced in a study of cytomegalovirus exposure and HLA in healthy donors. This PCR relied on a set of 60 Vbeta primers and 13 Jbeta primers. Libraries were prepared by immunoSEQ multiplex PCR; TCRdb keeps only in-frame clonotypes and omits some of them. The repertoire includes roughly 63,000 clones, 75% of them detected once, and under 30% sits in the top ten. The sample comprised PBMCs. Every receptor here comes from a woman in her forties in good health and CMV-seropositive.

The genes are TRBV5-6 and TRBJ1-2, with 7 bases fitting TRBD1. Trimming at V came to 3 bases and at J to 5 bases, leaving 19 bases not matched to a gene. Germline V gene sequence: CDR1 SGHDT, CDR2 YYEEEE. The CDR3 runs to 18 residues. The CDR3 DNA follows: TGTGCCAGCAGCTCCTGGACAGGTCAAGATTTACGCCTATATGGCTACACCTTC. Translated: CASSSWTGQDLRLYGYTF.

The gene calls are TRBV25-1 and TRBJ1-1, with 10 bases that match TRBD1. J lost 4 bases, V lost 8 bases, and 4 bases had no gene match. The CDR3 runs 13 residues. CDR1 and CDR2 (germline): MGHDK, SYGVNS. The CDR3 spells CASRGQGLTEAFF. The CDR3 bases are TGTGCCAGCCGGGGACAGGGGCTCACTGAAGCTTTCTTT.

This clone was counted only a few times. J is TRBJ2-7 and V is TRBV6-1, with TRBD2 matching 8 bases. Losses at the gene ends were 2 bases for V and 0 bases for J; bases not matched to a gene: 9. The CDR3 loop spans 17 amino acids. From germline, CDR1 is MNHNS and CDR2 SASEGT. The DNA for the CDR3 is TGTGCCAGCAGTGAACTAGCGGGTTGGCCTAGCTCCTACGAGCAGTACTTC. It translates to CASSELAGWPSSYEQYF.

The chain uses TRBV7-2 and TRBJ1-3; D unclear. Germline assignment: CDR1 SGHTA and CDR2 FQGNSA. The V gene lost 6 bases and the J gene lost 4 bases, with 13 bases spanning the gap. The CDR3 is 14 amino acids. The CDR3 protein is CASSLWPQGNTIYF. In DNA form, the CDR3 reads TGTGCCAGCAGTTTATGGCCACAGGGAAACACCATATATTTT. The full variable domain, its missing parts supplied by reference TRBV7-2 and TRBJ1-3, is GAGVSQSPSNKVTEKGKDVELRCDPISGHTALYWYRQSLGQGLEFLIYFQGNSAPDKSGLPSDRFSAERTGGSVSTLTIQRTQQEDSAVYLCASSLWPQGNTIYFGEGSWLTVV.

The chain carries TRBV5-5 and TRBJ1-5, with TRBD1 identical over 10 bases. Trimming cost V 2 bases and J 4 bases; bases outside gene matches: 3. CDR1 is SGHKS and CDR2 is YYEKEE in the germline V gene (reference sequence). The CDR3 length is 15 residues. The CDR3 coding sequence is TGTGCCAGCAGCTTTGGACAGGGGGTTAATCAGCCCCAGCATTTT. Protein: CASSFGQGVNQPQHF.

The J gene is TRBJ2-7, the V gene TRBV7-9; D gene unclear. This CDR3 has 9 residues. V dropped 11 bases and J dropped 9 bases, with 11 bases sitting between them. CDR1 and CDR2 from the germline V gene are SEHNR and FQNEAQ (reference sequence). The CDR3 here is CAAGPGQYF. The CDR3 region has the DNA TGTGCCGCCGGTCCAGGGCAGTACTTC.

This chain joins TRBV5-6 and TRBJ2-7; 11 nucleotides line up with TRBD1. The CDR3 totals 14 residues. Per the germline V gene, CDR1 is SGHDT and CDR2 is YYEEEE. J lost 7 bases, V lost 4 bases, and 7 bases had no gene match. The CDR3 DNA reads TGTGCCAGCAGCCCTGGACAGGGGGCGGGTGAGCAGTACTTC. It codes for CASSPGQGAGEQYF.

The J gene is TRBJ1-5, the V gene TRBV5-6; D is perhaps TRBD1 (6 bases). Trimming took 1 base from V and 7 from J, leaving 12 bases between them. CDR3 length: 14 residues. CDR1 SGHDT and CDR2 YYEEEE come from the germline V gene. DNA of the CDR3: TGTGCCAGCAGCTTGAACAGGGCTGAGCAGCCCCAGCATTTT. This encodes CASSLNRAEQPQHF.

The chain couples TRBV7-2 to TRBJ1-5; a weak D match, TRBD1 (5 bases). CDR1 SGHTA and CDR2 FQGNSA come from the germline V gene. CDR3 size: 13 residues. Trimming took off 7 bases at V and 1 base at J, with 8 bases between the two ends. CDR3: CASTRGSNQPQHF. For the CDR3, the DNA is TGTGCCAGCACCCGGGGGAGCAATCAGCCCCAGCATTTT.

V usage is TRBV7-3 and J usage is TRBJ2-1, with D possibly matching TRBD2 (5 bases). This CDR3 is 17 amino acids long. Deletions cut 0 bases from V and 2 bases from J, with 14 bases between. Germline CDR1 is SGHTA and CDR2 is FQGTGA. CDR3 in DNA: TGTGCCAGCAGCTTAACCGGAGGTCTACCGGCCTACAATGAGCAGTTCTTC. Residues: CASSLTGGLPAYNEQFF.

The V call is TRBV27, the J call TRBJ2-7, with TRBD1 identical over 9 bases. Germline CDR1 and CDR2: MNHEY and SMNVEV (reference sequence). Losses at the gene ends were 5 bases for V and 6 bases for J; bases not matched to a gene: 8. The CDR3 is 14 residues long. Written as DNA, the CDR3 is TGTGCCAGCAGTCCCGGGACAGGGAACGGCGAGCAGTACTTC. This gives the protein CASSPGTGNGEQYF.

This chain's CDR3 is CASSGTAIGTEAFF. CDR3 bases: TGTGCCAGCAGCGGGACAGCAATCGGCACTGAAGCTTTCTTT. The V and J genes are TRBV9 and TRBJ1-1; a possible D gene is TRBD1 (6 bases). Trimming took off 3 bases at V and 4 bases at J, with 13 bases between the two ends. Germline V gene lookup returns CDR1 SGDLS and CDR2 YYNGEE. The CDR3 consists of 14 residues.

With respect to this clone: The junction and the germline gene differ at one end; a read error may be behind it. This chain links TRBV7-9 with TRBJ2-7; a weak D match, TRBD1 (5 bases). Germline loops: CDR1 SEHNR, CDR2 FQNEAQ (reference sequence). This CDR3 comprises 15 residues. CDR3 amino acids: CSSSPTATHPYEQYF. CDR3 bases: TGTTCCAGCAGCCCGACAGCTACTCATCCCTACGAGCAGTACTTC.

The genes are TRBV6-5 and TRBJ1-6; D is possibly TRBD1 (6 bases). CDR1 and CDR2 (germline): MNHEY, SVGAGI. V gave up 5 bases and J gave up 0 bases, with 8 bases separating them. This CDR3 has 15 amino acids. The CDR3 sequence: CASSPRGSYNSPLHF. CDR3 nucleotide sequence: TGTGCCAGCAGTCCCAGGGGCTCCTATAATTCACCCCTCCACTTT.

Remarks on this clone: Other DNA sequences in this sample translate to the same CDR3. V usage is TRBV29-1 and J usage is TRBJ2-7; TRBD2 matches at 12 bases. V dropped 4 bases and J dropped 4; count of bases not matched to a gene: 2. Germline CDR1 reads SQVTM; CDR2 reads ANQGSEA. This CDR3 spans 13 amino acids. The CDR3 loop is CSVVTSGGYEQYF. CDR3 DNA sequence: TGCAGCGTTGTGACTAGCGGGGGATACGAGCAGTACTTC.

This chain connects TRBV30 to TRBJ1-1; no reliable D call. With 1 base removed from V and 0 bases from J, the gap between germline ends came to 12 bases. In germline, CDR1 is GTSNPN, CDR2 SVGIG (reference sequence). The CDR3 has 15 residues. The CDR3 DNA follows: TGTGCCTGGAGTGCGATCCCTACCATGAACACTGAAGCTTTCTTT. It translates to CAWSAIPTMNTEAFF.

V is TRBV6-5 and J is TRBJ1-6; D unresolved. The germline V gene has CDR1 MNHEY and CDR2 SVGAGI. V was shortened by 4 bases and J by 6 bases, with 16 bases between the two germline ends. The CDR3 consists of 16 residues. Here the CDR3 DNA reads TGTGCCAGCAGTTCCCTATCCGACACGTTTAATTCACCCCTCCACTTT. This encodes CASSSLSDTFNSPLHF.

The chain employs TRBV9 and TRBJ2-3; 8 positions agree with TRBD2. Germline values: CDR1 SGDLS, CDR2 YYNGEE. V shed 0 bases and J 6 bases; nucleotides not matched to a gene: 6. This CDR3 contains 15 residues. DNA for the CDR3: TGTGCCAGCAGCGTAGTTGGGACTAGTGCCGATACGCAGTATTTT. Translation gives CASSVVGTSADTQYF.